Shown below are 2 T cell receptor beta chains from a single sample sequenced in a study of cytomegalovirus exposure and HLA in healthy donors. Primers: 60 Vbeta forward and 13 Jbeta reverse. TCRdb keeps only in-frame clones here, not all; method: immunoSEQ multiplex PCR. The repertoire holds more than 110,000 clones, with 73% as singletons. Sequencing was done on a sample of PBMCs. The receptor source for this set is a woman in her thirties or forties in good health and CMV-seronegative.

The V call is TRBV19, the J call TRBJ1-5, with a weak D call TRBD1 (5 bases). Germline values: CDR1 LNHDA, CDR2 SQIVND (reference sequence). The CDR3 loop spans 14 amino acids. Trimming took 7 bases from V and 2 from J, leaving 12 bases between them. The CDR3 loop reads CASTGPKGNQPQHF. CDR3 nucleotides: TGTGCCAGTACAGGGCCGAAGGGCAATCAGCCCCAGCATTTT.

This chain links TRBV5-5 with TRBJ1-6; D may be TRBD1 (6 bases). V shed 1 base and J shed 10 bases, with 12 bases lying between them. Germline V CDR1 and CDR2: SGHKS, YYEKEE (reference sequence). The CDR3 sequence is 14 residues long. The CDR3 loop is CASSLTGIGSPLHF. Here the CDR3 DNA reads TGTGCCAGCAGCTTGACAGGGATAGGGTCACCCCTCCACTTT.